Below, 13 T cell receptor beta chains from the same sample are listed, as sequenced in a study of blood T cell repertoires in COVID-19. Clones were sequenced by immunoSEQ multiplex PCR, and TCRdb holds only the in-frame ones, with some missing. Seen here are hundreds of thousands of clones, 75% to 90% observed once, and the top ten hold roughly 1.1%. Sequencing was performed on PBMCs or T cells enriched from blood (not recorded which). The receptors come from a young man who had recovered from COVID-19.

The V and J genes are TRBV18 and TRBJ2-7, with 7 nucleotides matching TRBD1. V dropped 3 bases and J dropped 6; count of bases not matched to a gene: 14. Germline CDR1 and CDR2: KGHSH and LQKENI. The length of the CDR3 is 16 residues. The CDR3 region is CASSPYSQTGSVEQYF. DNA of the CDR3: TGTGCCAGCTCACCCTACTCCCAGACAGGGTCGGTCGAGCAGTACTTC. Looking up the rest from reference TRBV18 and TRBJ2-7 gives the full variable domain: NAGVMQNPRHLVRRRGQEARLRCSPMKGHSHVYWYRQLPEEGLKFMVYLQKENIIDESGMPKERFSAEFPKEGPSILRIQQVVRGDSAAYFCASSPYSQTGSVEQYFGPGTRLTVT.

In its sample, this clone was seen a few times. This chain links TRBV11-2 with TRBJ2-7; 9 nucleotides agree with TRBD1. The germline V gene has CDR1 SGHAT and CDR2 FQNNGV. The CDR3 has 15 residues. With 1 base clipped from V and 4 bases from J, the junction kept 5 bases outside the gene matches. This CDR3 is CASSLGGTGYYEQYF. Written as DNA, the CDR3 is TGTGCCAGCAGCTTAGGTGGGACAGGGTATTACGAGCAGTACTTC.

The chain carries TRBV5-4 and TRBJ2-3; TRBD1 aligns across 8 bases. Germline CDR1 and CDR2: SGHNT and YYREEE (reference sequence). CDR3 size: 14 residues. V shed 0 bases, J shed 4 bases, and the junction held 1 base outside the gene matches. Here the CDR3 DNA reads TGTGCCAGCAGCTTGGACAGGGGGGCAGATACGCAGTATTTT. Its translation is CASSLDRGADTQYF. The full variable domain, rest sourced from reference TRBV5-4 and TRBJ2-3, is ETGVTQSPTHLIKTRGQQVTLRCSSQSGHNTVSWYQQALGQGPQFIFQYYREEENGRGNFPPRFSGLQFPNYSSELNVNALELDDSALYLCASSLDRGADTQYFGPGTRLTVL.

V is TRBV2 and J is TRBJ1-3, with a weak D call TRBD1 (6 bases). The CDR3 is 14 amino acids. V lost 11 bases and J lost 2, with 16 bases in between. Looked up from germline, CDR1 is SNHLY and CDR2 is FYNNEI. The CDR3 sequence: CAGRAQGPGNTIYF. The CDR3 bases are TGTGCCGGCCGAGCTCAGGGGCCTGGAAACACCATATATTTT.

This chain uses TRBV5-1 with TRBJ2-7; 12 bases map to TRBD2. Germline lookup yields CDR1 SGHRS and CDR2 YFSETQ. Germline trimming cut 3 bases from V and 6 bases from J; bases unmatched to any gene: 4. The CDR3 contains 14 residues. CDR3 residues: CASSWTSGIVEQYF. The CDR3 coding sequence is TGCGCCAGCAGCTGGACTAGCGGGATCGTCGAGCAGTACTTC.

The CDR3 DNA is TGTGCCAGCAGCCAACCTGGACTAACCTACGAGCAGTACTTC. It translates to CASSQPGLTYEQYF. V usage is TRBV3-1 (or the pseudogene TRBV3-2) and J usage is TRBJ2-7, with D perhaps TRBD2 (6 bases). CDR1 is LGHDT, CDR2 YNNKEL, per germline (reference sequence). Trimming removed 2 bases from V and 2 bases from J, with 10 bases in between. The CDR3 length is 14 residues.

The CDR3 here is CASRRLKVNTEAFF. The CDR3 region has the DNA TGTGCCAGCAGACGACTGAAGGTGAACACTGAAGCTTTCTTT. The chain links TRBV28 to TRBJ1-1, with D unclear. This CDR3 has 14 amino acids. Looked up from germline, CDR1 is MDHEN and CDR2 is SYDVKM. The V end was cut by 6 bases, the J end by 0 bases, with 11 bases between. Together with reference TRBV28 and TRBJ1-1, the CDR3 gives the full variable domain: DVKVTQSSRYLVKRTGEKVFLECVQDMDHENMFWYRQDPGLGLRLIYFSYDVKMKEKGDIPEGYSVSREKKERFSLILESASTNQTSMYLCASRRLKVNTEAFFGQGTRLTVV.

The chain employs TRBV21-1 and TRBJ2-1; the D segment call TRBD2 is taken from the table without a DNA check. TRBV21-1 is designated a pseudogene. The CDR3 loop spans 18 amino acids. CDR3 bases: TGTGCCAGCAGCAAAGAATGTAGGTGCGGGAGCTCCTACAATGAGCAGTTCTTC. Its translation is CASSKECRCGSSYNEQFF.

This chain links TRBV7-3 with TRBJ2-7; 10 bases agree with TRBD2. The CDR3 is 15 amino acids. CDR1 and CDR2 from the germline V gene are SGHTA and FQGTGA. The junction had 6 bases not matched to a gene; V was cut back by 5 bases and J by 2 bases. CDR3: CASSQNSGGTYEQYF. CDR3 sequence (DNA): TGTGCCAGCAGCCAAAATAGCGGGGGGACCTACGAGCAGTACTTC.

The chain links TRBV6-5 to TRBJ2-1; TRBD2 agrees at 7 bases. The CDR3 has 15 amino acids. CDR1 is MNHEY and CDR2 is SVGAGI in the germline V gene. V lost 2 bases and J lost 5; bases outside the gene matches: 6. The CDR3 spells CASSYDGREDNEQFF. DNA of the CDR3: TGTGCCAGCAGTTACGATGGGAGGGAAGACAATGAGCAGTTCTTC.

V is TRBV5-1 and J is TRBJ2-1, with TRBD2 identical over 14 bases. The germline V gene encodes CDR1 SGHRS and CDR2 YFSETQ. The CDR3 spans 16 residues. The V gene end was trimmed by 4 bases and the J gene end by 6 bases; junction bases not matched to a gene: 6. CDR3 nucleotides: TGCGCCAGCAGCCTGCCCGGGACTAGCGGGAGCAATGAGCAGTTCTTC. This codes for CASSLPGTSGSNEQFF.

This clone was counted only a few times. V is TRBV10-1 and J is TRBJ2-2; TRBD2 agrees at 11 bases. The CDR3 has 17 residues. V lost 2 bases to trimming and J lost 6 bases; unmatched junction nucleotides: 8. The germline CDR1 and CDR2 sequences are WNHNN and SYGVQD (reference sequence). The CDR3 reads CASSEETSGRTAGELFF. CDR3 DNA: TGCGCCAGCAGTGAGGAAACTAGCGGGAGAACGGCCGGGGAGCTGTTTTTT.

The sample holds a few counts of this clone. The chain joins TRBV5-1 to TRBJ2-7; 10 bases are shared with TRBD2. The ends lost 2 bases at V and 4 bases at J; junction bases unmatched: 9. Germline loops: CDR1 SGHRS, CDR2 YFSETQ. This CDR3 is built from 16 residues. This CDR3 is CASSFGWLAGDYEQYF. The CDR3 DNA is TGCGCCAGCAGCTTCGGCTGGCTAGCGGGAGATTACGAGCAGTACTTC. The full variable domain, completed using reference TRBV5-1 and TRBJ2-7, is KAGVTQTPRYLIKTRGQQVTLSCSPISGHRSVSWYQQTPGQGLQFLFEYFSETQRNKGNFPGRFSGRQFSNSRSEMNVSTLELGDSALYLCASSFGWLAGDYEQYFGPGTRLTVT.